Below are 16 T cell receptor beta chains sequenced from a single sample in a study of T-cell memory formation after mild COVID-19. TCRdb used MiXCR to reprocess the 5' RACE reads, holding one entry per CDR3 protein. This table has some 68,000 distinct CDR3 sequences, about a sixth appearing once. Specimen: PBMCs or a T cell subset sorted from them (not recorded which). The source of these receptors is an adult woman who had mild COVID-19 (a few samples of this study predate the infection). Cell type and time point are not known.

The chain combines TRBV29-1 with TRBJ2-5; D ambiguous. The CDR3 totals 14 residues. The V end was cut by 3 bases, the J end by 7 bases, with 18 bases between. Germline values: CDR1 SQVTM, CDR2 ANQGSEA. The CDR3: CSVEPPWGIGTQYF. In nucleotides, the CDR3 is TGCAGCGTTGAGCCGCCCTGGGGTATTGGGACCCAGTACTTC.

This clonotype was picked up a small number of times. The CDR3 loop is CSARGQGELYNEQFF. CDR3 DNA sequence: TGCAGTGCTAGAGGACAGGGGGAACTTTACAATGAGCAGTTCTTC. The chain combines TRBV20-1 with TRBJ2-1; 9 nucleotides line up with TRBD1. V dropped 1 base and J dropped 4; count of bases not matched to a gene: 5. The CDR3 length is 15 residues. CDR1 and CDR2 (germline): DFQATT, SNEGSKA (reference sequence).

The sample holds a few counts of this clonotype. CDR3 residues: CASSSPSAGTGGYEQYF. CDR3 in DNA: TGTGCCAGCAGCTCACCTTCAGCCGGGACAGGGGGCTACGAGCAGTACTTC. The V call is TRBV7-9, the J call TRBJ2-7; the match to TRBD1 covers 11 bases. This CDR3 comprises 17 residues. The junction had 11 bases not matched to a gene; V was cut back by 4 bases and J by 3 bases. Germline-derived CDR1 and CDR2 are SEHNR and FQNEAQ (reference sequence).

This clonotype was picked up a small number of times. The chain carries TRBV5-6 and TRBJ1-2, with 8 bases aligning to TRBD1. Trimming cost V 5 bases and J 3 bases; bases outside gene matches: 9. The CDR3 contains 15 residues. Germline V lookup: CDR1 SGHDT, CDR2 YYEEEE. CDR3 sequence reads: CASRPTGGTYYGYTF. The CDR3 nucleotides are TGTGCCAGCAGACCTACAGGGGGGACGTACTATGGCTACACCTTC.

The chain employs TRBV5-1 and TRBJ2-7; the D is unclear. Germline V lookup: CDR1 SGHRS, CDR2 YFSETQ. Between the trimmed V and J ends, which lost 0 bases and 2 bases, there was a span of 15 bases. The CDR3 loop spans 16 amino acids. The CDR3 DNA reads TGCGCCAGCAGCTTGGAAAGGCCCTATTCGACCTACGAGCAGTACTTC. This translates into CASSLERPYSTYEQYF.

The chain is built from TRBV5-1 and TRBJ2-7, with 7 nucleotides matching TRBD1. The CDR3 runs to 15 residues. Germline V gene lookup returns CDR1 SGHRS and CDR2 YFSETQ. V lost 0 bases to trimming and J lost 3 bases; unmatched junction nucleotides: 6. The CDR3 bases are TGCGCCAGCAGCTTGGGACAGGGAAGCCTCTACGAGCAGTACTTC. It yields the protein CASSLGQGSLYEQYF.

V usage is TRBV4-3 and J usage is TRBJ2-1; 12 bases are a match to TRBD2. From germline, CDR1 is LGHNA and CDR2 YSLEER. This CDR3 is 18 amino acids long. Trimming removed 5 bases from V and 0 bases from J; junction bases left unmatched: 8. The CDR3: CASSGLAGPSSSYNEQFF. In DNA form, the CDR3 reads TGCGCCAGCAGCGGACTAGCGGGACCGTCGAGCTCCTACAATGAGCAGTTCTTC.

The chain employs TRBV9 and TRBJ2-2, with D possibly being TRBD1 or TRBD2 (5 bases each). This CDR3 is built from 15 residues. The germline V and J ends were trimmed by 4 bases and 3 bases, with 13 bases remaining between them. CDR1 is SGDLS, CDR2 YYNGEE, per germline. The CDR3 nucleotides read TGTGCCAGCAGCTCCCCCCGAGGGGACACCGGGGAGCTGTTTTTT. This codes for CASSSPRGDTGELFF.

The chain combines TRBV30 with TRBJ2-1; D could derive from TRBD1 or TRBD2 (6 bases each). The ends were cut back, 3 bases at V and 8 bases at J, with 14 bases in the middle. The CDR3 contains 13 residues. CDR1 is GTSNPN, CDR2 SVGIG, per germline (reference sequence). CDR3 coding DNA: TGTGCCTGGAGACGGGGGCCGGTCGATGAGCAGTTCTTC. Translating gives CAWRRGPVDEQFF. The variable domain in full, with the rest retrieved from reference TRBV30 and TRBJ2-1, is SQTIHQWPATLVQPVGSPLSLECTVEGTSNPNLYWYRQAAGRGLQLLFYSVGIGQISSEVPQNLSASRPQDRQFILSSKKLLLSDSGFYLCAWRRGPVDEQFFGPGTRLTVL.

This clonotype was seen a handful of times. CDR3 in amino acids: CSVGGTGANVLTF. The CDR3 bases are TGCAGCGTTGGGGGCACTGGGGCCAACGTCCTGACTTTC. The rearrangement links TRBV29-1 to TRBJ2-6, with D possibly TRBD1 on 5 matching bases. Germline CDR1 and CDR2: SQVTM and ANQGSEA. Trimming took 4 bases from V and 2 from J, leaving 6 bases between them. The CDR3 consists of 13 residues. Complete variable domain (other parts from reference TRBV29-1 and TRBJ2-6): SAVISQKPSRDICQRGTSLTIQCQVDSQVTMMFWYRQQPGQSLTLIATANQGSEATYESGFVIDKFPISRPNLTFSTLTVSNMSPEDSSIYLCSVGGTGANVLTFGAGSRLTVL.

This clonotype was detected ten times or more. The V and J genes are TRBV7-8 and TRBJ2-7; TRBD2 aligns across 7 bases. The CDR3 totals 13 residues. Unmatched junction bases numbered 1, after V lost 1 base and J lost 4 bases. CDR1 SGHVS and CDR2 FQNEAQ come from the germline V gene. DNA for the CDR3: TGTGCCAGCAGCTTAGGTAGCGGGTACGAGCAGTACTTC. Its translation is CASSLGSGYEQYF.

The CDR3 DNA reads as TGTGCTGTACTCGTCAACGCGGCAGATACGCAGTATTTT. This encodes CAVLVNAADTQYF. The chain recombines TRBV10-3 with TRBJ2-3; no firm D call. Germline loops: CDR1 ENHRY, CDR2 SYGVKD. The CDR3 has 13 amino acids.

This clonotype showed up just a few times. The V gene is TRBV19, the J gene TRBJ2-3, with D maybe TRBD1 (5 bases). Germline assignment: CDR1 LNHDA and CDR2 SQIVND (reference sequence). With 6 bases removed from V and 0 bases from J, the gap between germline ends came to 13 bases. CDR3 length equals 15 residues. The DNA for the CDR3 is TGTGCCAGTAGAGGCAGGGCGCTTAGCACAGATACGCAGTATTTT. Its protein is CASRGRALSTDTQYF.

This clonotype was counted a few times. The chain joins TRBV4-2 to TRBJ2-5; D is tentatively TRBD1 or TRBD2 (6 bases each). V lost 0 bases to trimming and J lost 4 bases, with 15 bases between them. This CDR3 has 16 residues. The germline CDR1 and CDR2 sequences are LGHNA and YNFKEQ. In DNA, the CDR3 is TGTGCCAGCAGCCAAGATGACCGGGGGCCGATAGAGACCCAGTACTTC. It encodes CASSQDDRGPIETQYF.

CDR3 protein: CASSISTGAGGEQFF. CDR3 DNA: TGTGCCAGTAGTATTAGTACTGGAGCGGGAGGTGAGCAGTTCTTC. The chain has TRBV19 and TRBJ2-1, with 9 bases aligning to TRBD2. J lost 9 bases, V lost 3 bases, and 9 bases had no gene match. The CDR3 is 15 residues long. Germline V gene data show CDR1 as LNHDA and CDR2 as SQIVND (reference sequence). Full variable domain (outside the CDR3, taken from reference TRBV19 and TRBJ2-1): DGGITQSPKYLFRKEGQNVTLSCEQNLNHDAMYWYRQDPGQGLRLIYYSQIVNDFQKGDIAEGYSVSREKKESFPLTVTSAQKNPTAFYLCASSISTGAGGEQFFGPGTRLTVL.

This clonotype was counted a few times. The chain couples TRBV5-1 to TRBJ2-7; TRBD2 agrees at 9 bases. V gave up 0 bases and J gave up 3 bases; unmatched junction bases: 10. Germline V gene data show CDR1 as SGHRS and CDR2 as YFSETQ. The CDR3 loop spans 17 amino acids. The CDR3 nucleotides are TGCGCCAGCAGCTTGGCCGGAGGGGCGGGAGGGCTCTACGAGCAGTACTTC. This codes for CASSLAGGAGGLYEQYF.